This TCR beta chain was observed in a study of Tregs in tolerant kidney transplant recipients. Sequencing was performed with immunoSEQ multiplex PCR; in TCRdb, only in-frame clones are kept and a portion is missing. This table holds about 44,000 clones, roughly 95% found once. In regard to this clone: The antigen remains unidentified.

The sequencing sample was made of Tregs from blood cultured with allogeneic cells. This TCR was recovered from a human donor in good health.

The CDR3 spells CASSLANQPQHF. The DNA of the CDR3 is TGTGCCAGCAGCTTAGCTAATCAGCCCCAGCATTTT. The chain has TRBV7-2 and TRBJ1-5; the D is unclear. CDR1 and CDR2 from the germline V gene are SGHTA and FQGNSA. V was trimmed by 0 bases and J by 4 bases, leaving 1 base between them. The CDR3 spans 12 residues.